Each of the 15 T cell receptor beta chains below was sequenced from the same sample in a study of blood T cell repertoires in COVID-19. Generated by immunoSEQ multiplex PCR, the TCRdb table keeps only in-frame clones and is missing some. The data contain about 120,000 clones, roughly four fifths of them seen just once; the ten biggest clones take up over 10%. Sequencing was carried out using peripheral blood. The source is a human donor in a cohort sampled during active COVID-19.

The chain carries TRBV5-4 and TRBJ2-5; D is unclear. Per germline, CDR1 SGHNT and CDR2 YYREEE (reference sequence). V lost 0 bases and J lost 1, with 10 bases in between. CDR3 length: 15 residues. In DNA form, the CDR3 reads TGTGCCAGCAGCTTGGTTGCAGATCTCCAAGAGACCCAGTACTTC. Its protein is CASSLVADLQETQYF.

This clone turned up a few times. This chain joins TRBV15 and TRBJ2-5; 7 nucleotides align to TRBD2. The trim removed 0 bases at V and 5 bases at J, leaving 9 bases unmatched. Germline-derived CDR1 and CDR2 are LNHNV and YYDKDF (reference sequence). The CDR3 has 16 amino acids. The DNA of the CDR3 is TGTGCCACCAGCAGAGATACGACTAGCTATGTGGAGACCCAGTACTTC. Translated: CATSRDTTSYVETQYF.

The V call is TRBV18, the J call TRBJ1-4, with D possibly TRBD1 on 6 matching bases. Germline V gives CDR1 KGHSH, CDR2 LQKENI. CDR3 length: 15 residues. The V end was cut by 6 bases, the J end by 6 bases, with 17 bases between. The DNA for the CDR3 is TGTGCCAGCTCTCGTGATAAGGGGGACGATGAAAAACTGTTTTTT. It specifies CASSRDKGDDEKLFF.

The genes are TRBV7-8 and TRBJ1-5, with D tentatively TRBD1 (5 bases). The germline V gene has CDR1 SGHVS and CDR2 FQNEAQ. The length of the CDR3 is 15 residues. V lost 5 bases and J lost 2, with 13 bases in between. The CDR3: CASSREVGGNQPQHF. The CDR3 DNA reads as TGTGCCAGCAGCCGAGAGGTAGGGGGCAATCAGCCCCAGCATTTT. The full variable domain, rest sourced from reference TRBV7-8 and TRBJ1-5, is GAGVSQSPRYKVAKRGQDVALRCDPISGHVSLFWYQQALGQGPEFLTYFQNEAQLDKSGLPSDRFFAERPEGSVSTLKIQRTQQEDSAVYLCASSREVGGNQPQHFGDGTRLSIL.

The table lists this clone with a count of one. This chain links TRBV6-5 with TRBJ2-1; a weak D match, TRBD2 (6 bases). The CDR3 is made up of 11 amino acids. Germline V gives CDR1 MNHEY, CDR2 SVGAGI. V was trimmed by 6 bases and J by 8 bases, leaving 8 bases between them. The CDR3 coding sequence is TGTGCCAGCAGGCCGGGGGATGAGCAGTTCTTC. Its translation: CASRPGDEQFF.

CDR3 amino acids: CASSQAVAGGAYEQYF. Here the CDR3 DNA reads TGTGCCAGCAGCCAAGCCGTAGCGGGGGGGGCCTACGAGCAGTACTTC. This chain uses TRBV3-1 (or the pseudogene TRBV3-2) with TRBJ2-7, with TRBD2 identical over 11 bases. Germline V gene data show CDR1 as LGHDT and CDR2 as YNNKEL (reference sequence). V lost 1 base and J lost 2; bases outside the gene matches: 4. The CDR3 spans 16 residues.

The V and J genes are TRBV19 and TRBJ2-7, with D possibly matching TRBD1 (8 bases). The germline V and J ends were trimmed by 7 bases and 5 bases, with 18 bases remaining between them. From germline, CDR1 is LNHDA and CDR2 SQIVND (reference sequence). There are 14 residues in the CDR3. The CDR3 DNA follows: TGTGCCAGTACCGGAACAGGGGGGGTTCACGAGCAGTACTTC. This codes for CASTGTGGVHEQYF.

This clone is medium-sized. The V gene is TRBV25-1, the J gene TRBJ1-5; no definite D call. The V gene's germline CDR1 is MGHDK and CDR2 SYGVNS. The germline V and J ends were trimmed by 2 bases and 1 base, with 6 bases remaining between them. The CDR3 sequence is 14 residues long. The CDR3 is CASSERFSNQPQHF. In DNA form, the CDR3 reads TGTGCCAGCAGTGAACGGTTCAGCAATCAGCCCCAGCATTTT.

The V gene is TRBV5-1, the J gene TRBJ2-2; tentatively, D is TRBD1 (8 bases). CDR3 size: 16 residues. CDR1 and CDR2 (germline): SGHRS, YFSETQ. The V gene lost 2 bases and the J gene lost 4 bases, with 15 bases spanning the gap. CDR3 loop: CASSLRQGRGTGELFF. The CDR3 nucleotides read TGCGCCAGCAGCTTAAGACAGGGGAGGGGCACCGGGGAGCTGTTTTTT.

This chain links TRBV27 with TRBJ1-1; TRBD1 agrees at 9 bases. The CDR3 contains 17 residues. V shed 2 bases and J 0 bases; nucleotides not matched to a gene: 7. The germline V gene encodes CDR1 MNHEY and CDR2 SMNVEV (reference sequence). CDR3 DNA: TGTGCCAGCAGTTTAAAAGGACAGGGGTACATGAACACTGAAGCTTTCTTT. Translating gives CASSLKGQGYMNTEAFF.

The J gene is TRBJ1-4, the V gene TRBV7-9, with D hard to call. V was clipped by 6 bases and J by 8 bases, with 19 bases between them. Germline loops: CDR1 SEHNR, CDR2 FQNEAQ (reference sequence). There are 15 residues in the CDR3. CDR3 bases: TGTGCCAGCAGTATGGGGTTTGGAGGACGCGAAAAACTGTTTTTT. Translating gives CASSMGFGGREKLFF.

This clone showed up just once. This chain links TRBV7-2 with TRBJ2-6; weak D call: TRBD1 (6 bases). This CDR3 is 18 amino acids long. Germline V lookup: CDR1 SGHTA, CDR2 FQGNSA. Trimming removed 1 base from V and 0 bases from J, with 13 bases in between. CDR3 amino acids: CASSLVSGRGSGANVLTF. As DNA, the CDR3 is TGTGCCAGCAGCTTAGTCTCTGGCAGGGGCTCTGGGGCCAACGTCCTGACTTTC.

This clone was detected only once. The CDR3 DNA reads as TGTGCCAGCAGCCAACTAGCGCTCTACAATGAGCAGTTCTTC. As protein: CASSQLALYNEQFF. The chain carries TRBV7-9 and TRBJ2-1; 7 nucleotides agree with TRBD2. From germline, CDR1 is SEHNR and CDR2 FQNEAQ (reference sequence). J lost 3 bases, V lost 5 bases, and 4 bases had no gene match. The CDR3 spans 14 residues.

This chain joins TRBV28 and TRBJ2-5, with 8 bases identical to TRBD2. The CDR3 loop spans 15 amino acids. Germline CDR1 and CDR2: MDHEN and SYDVKM. After removal of 4 bases from V and 5 bases from J, the junction contained 9 bases not matched to a gene. The CDR3 region is CASSSVDTGGETQYF. CDR3 sequence (DNA): TGTGCCAGCAGTTCGGTCGACACGGGAGGGGAGACCCAGTACTTC.

The CDR3 region has the DNA TGTGCCAGCAGTGAACCAACCGGAGGGGATCCCAGCGCGTATTTT. Amino acid sequence: CASSEPTGGDPSAYF. The chain recombines TRBV6-1 with TRBJ2-3, with D maybe TRBD2 (6 bases). CDR3 length equals 15 residues. Germline lookup yields CDR1 MNHNS and CDR2 SASEGT. The V end lost 2 bases, the J end lost 14 bases, and 23 bases lay between the germline ends.